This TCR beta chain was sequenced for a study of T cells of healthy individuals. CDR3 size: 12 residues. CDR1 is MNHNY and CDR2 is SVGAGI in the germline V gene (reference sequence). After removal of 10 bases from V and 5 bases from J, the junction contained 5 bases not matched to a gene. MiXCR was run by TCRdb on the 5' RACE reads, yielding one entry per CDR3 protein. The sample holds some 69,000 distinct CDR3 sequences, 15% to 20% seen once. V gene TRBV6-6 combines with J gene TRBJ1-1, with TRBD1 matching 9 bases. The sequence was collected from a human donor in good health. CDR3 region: CATTGGGTEAFF. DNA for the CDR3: TGTGCCACCACAGGGGGCGGAACTGAAGCTTTCTTT.